The rows below give T cell receptor beta chains drawn from one sample of a study of radiation and T cells in renal cell carcinoma. The table came from immunoSEQ multiplex PCR; TCRdb's copy has only in-frame clones and leaves some out. The top ten hold roughly 6.2% of the sample, which has 100,000 to 150,000 clones, about 81% seen once. The material sequenced was blood, taken from a patient whose treatment included radiotherapy and nephrectomy. The origin of the receptors is a man over 45 with renal cell carcinoma. The CDR3 runs from the conserved cysteine through the conserved F or W. D genes are given only for firm matches. Expanded clones get a size class; other rows say once, few or many, or leave the size out.

cdr3_nt cdr3_aa clone_size d_call j_call v_call
TGCGCCAGCAGGGTTAGCGGGGCGGATAATACGCAGTATTTT CASRVSGADNTQYF few TRBD2 TRBJ2-3 TRBV5-1
TGTGCCAGCAGTTTTGGGGTTGTCTACGAGCAGTACTTC CASSFGVVYEQYF once . TRBJ2-7 TRBV27
TGTGCCAGCAGTCGAGGGATCACAGATACGCAGTATTTT CASSRGITDTQYF . . TRBJ2-3 TRBV6-5
TGTGCCACCAGCAAAGGCGGACAGGGCTCCTACGAGCAGTACTTC CATSKGGQGSYEQYF once TRBD1 TRBJ2-7 TRBV15
TGTGCCATCGGGGGCCCCAGAAGACTGCCCAGGAACTATGGCTACACCTTC CAIGGPRRLPRNYGYTF . . TRBJ1-2 TRBV6-4
TGTGCCAGCAGCTCAGAATACCCCGGGGGGGATGAAAAACTGTTTTTT CASSSEYPGGDEKLFF . . TRBJ1-4 TRBV11-2
TGTGCCAGCAGCTTAAGGCCAGGGAGATATTCCTACGAGCAGTACTTC CASSLRPGRYSYEQYF once . TRBJ2-7 TRBV11-2
TGTGCCAGCAGCGCAAGACAGATCTCTGGAAACACCATATATTTT CASSARQISGNTIYF . . TRBJ1-3 TRBV7-2
TGTGCCAGCAGCTTAGCAACCGGGACAGGGGGCATTACTAATGAAAAACTGTTTTTT CASSLATGTGGITNEKLFF once TRBD1 TRBJ1-4 TRBV7-9
TGTGCCAGCAGTGATCTGGGGGCGAAAGCCACCGGGGAGCTGTTTTTT CASSDLGAKATGELFF many . TRBJ2-2 TRBV2
TGTGCCAGCAGGGTCGAGCAGGGTATTTCACATGGCTACACCTTC CASRVEQGISHGYTF . . TRBJ1-2 TRBV2
TGTGCCAGCAGCTTGGGCCAGGATCAGCCCCAGCATTTT CASSLGQDQPQHF . . TRBJ1-5 TRBV5-4
TGTGCCAGCAGTCTTTGGGACGGCAATCAGCCCCAGCATTTT CASSLWDGNQPQHF . . TRBJ1-5 TRBV27
TGTGCCAGCAGCTTGGTGGCAGGCCCCAGGACCTATGGCTACACCTTC CASSLVAGPRTYGYTF once . TRBJ1-2 TRBV5-5
TGTGCCAGCAGTTTTGGGGCACTAGCGGGAGGCGAGCAGTACTTC CASSFGALAGGEQYF . TRBD2 TRBJ2-7 TRBV27
TGTGCCAGCAGCCCCAGGGGCTCTGGAAACACCATATATTTT CASSPRGSGNTIYF . . TRBJ1-3 TRBV13
TGCGCCAGCAGCCAAGATCTGGGGTATCCGAACTATGGCTACACCTTC CASSQDLGYPNYGYTF . . TRBJ1-2 TRBV4-3
TGTGCCACCAGCAGAGATAGGACAGAAGTAAGGACTGAAGCTTTCTTT CATSRDRTEVRTEAFF . . TRBJ1-1 TRBV15
TGTGCCAGCAAACACTTCAGGGGGCACTATGGCTACACCTTC CASKHFRGHYGYTF . TRBD1 TRBJ1-2 TRBV7-9
TGTGCCAGTAGTGCCACCGTGAACACTGAAGCTTTCTTT CASSATVNTEAFF . . TRBJ1-1 TRBV19